This entry lists 30 T cell receptor beta chains sequenced from one sample in a study of tumour-infiltrating T cells in Burkitt lymphoma. Libraries were prepared by immunoSEQ multiplex PCR; TCRdb keeps only in-frame clonotypes and omits some of them. The repertoire has several thousand clones, more than 13% of them found once; the top ten carry about a fifth. Sequencing was performed on tumor tissue. Source of these receptors: a human donor with Burkitt lymphoma.

This clone came up a few times. V usage is TRBV2 and J usage is TRBJ2-1; 8 positions agree with TRBD1. The germline CDR1 and CDR2 sequences are SNHLY and FYNNEI. Trimming removed 2 bases from V and 6 bases from J; junction bases left unmatched: 9. This CDR3 contains 16 residues. In nucleotides, the CDR3 is TGTGCCAGCAGTGAAAGTCGGAGACAGGGGAGCAATGAGCAGTTCTTC. The encoded protein is CASSESRRQGSNEQFF. Combining the CDR3 with reference TRBV2 and TRBJ2-1 gives the whole variable domain EPEVTQTPSHQVTQMGQEVILRCVPISNHLYFYWYRQILGQKVEFLVSFYNNEISEKSEIFDDQFSVERPDGSNFTLKIRSTKLEDSAMYFCASSESRRQGSNEQFFGPGTRLTVL.

This clone was detected only a few times. The chain uses TRBV29-1 and TRBJ1-4, with 7 bases identical to TRBD1. Germline V lookup: CDR1 SQVTM, CDR2 ANQGSEA. CDR3 length: 17 residues. The V and J ends lost 6 bases and 7 bases, in that order; junction bases with no gene match: 20. The DNA of the CDR3 is TGCAGCGTCGGAGAGACAGGGACAAGCTATTTGGGTGAAAAACTGTTTTTT. This codes for CSVGETGTSYLGEKLFF.

This clone was seen more than once but under ten times. V is TRBV5-1 and J is TRBJ1-4; 7 nucleotides line up with TRBD1. After removal of 8 bases from V and 4 bases from J, the junction contained 5 bases not matched to a gene. The CDR3 has 13 residues. CDR1 and CDR2 from the germline V gene are SGHRS and YFSETQ. For the CDR3, the DNA is TGCGCCAGTCGCCGGGACAGTAATGAAAAACTGTTTTTT. It yields the protein CASRRDSNEKLFF.

In its sample, this clone was seen a few times. The rearrangement joins TRBV19 to TRBJ2-7; D is possibly TRBD1 or TRBD2 (5 bases each). Trimming cost V 2 bases and J 2 bases, with 13 bases left between them. CDR1 and CDR2 from the germline V gene are LNHDA and SQIVND (reference sequence). CDR3 size: 15 residues. The CDR3 nucleotides are TGTGCCAGTAGTATATCGCTCGGGGCACCCTACGAGCAGTACTTC. It yields the protein CASSISLGAPYEQYF. The variable domain in full, with the rest retrieved from reference TRBV19 and TRBJ2-7, is DGGITQSPKYLFRKEGQNVTLSCEQNLNHDAMYWYRQDPGQGLRLIYYSQIVNDFQKGDIAEGYSVSREKKESFPLTVTSAQKNPTAFYLCASSISLGAPYEQYFGPGTRLTVT.

This clone was counted a few times. The chain has TRBV11-2 and TRBJ2-7; 7 positions match TRBD2. This CDR3 contains 13 residues. V lost 4 bases and J lost 6; bases outside the gene matches: 6. CDR1 and CDR2 (germline): SGHAT, FQNNGV. CDR3 residues: CASSSIAGVEQYF. In DNA form, the CDR3 reads TGTGCCAGCAGCTCTATCGCGGGGGTCGAGCAGTACTTC.

Only a few counts were recorded for this clone. The V gene is TRBV5-1, the J gene TRBJ2-1, with D unclear. CDR1 SGHRS and CDR2 YFSETQ come from the germline V gene. Between the trimmed V and J ends, which lost 5 bases and 5 bases, there was a span of 14 bases. The CDR3 totals 14 residues. In nucleotides, the CDR3 is TGCGCCAGCAGAGAGGAGTCGGCCCACAATGAGCAGTTCTTC. It encodes CASREESAHNEQFF.

This clone was seen only a few times. V is TRBV27 and J is TRBJ2-3, with D possibly being TRBD2 (6 bases). The CDR3 sequence is 14 residues long. V dropped 3 bases and J dropped 1 base, with 8 bases sitting between them. CDR1 and CDR2 from the germline V gene are MNHEY and SMNVEV (reference sequence). DNA of the CDR3: TGTGCCAGCAGTTTGGGGGGAGGCACAGATACGCAGTATTTT. Amino acid sequence: CASSLGGGTDTQYF.

The chain combines TRBV27 with TRBJ2-1; weak D call: TRBD2 (5 bases). The CDR3 runs to 16 residues. Germline lookup yields CDR1 MNHEY and CDR2 SMNVEV (reference sequence). The V end lost 4 bases, the J end lost 2 bases, and 15 bases lay between the germline ends. The CDR3 DNA reads as TGTGCCAGCAGTTCTCTGCCGGGGTCCCCCTACAATGAGCAGTTCTTC. As protein: CASSSLPGSPYNEQFF.

V is TRBV2 and J is TRBJ1-5; maybe TRBD1 (5 bases). Trimming removed 5 bases from V and 5 bases from J, with 22 bases in between. This CDR3 region has 17 residues. The V gene's germline CDR1 is SNHLY and CDR2 FYNNEI. This CDR3 reads CASSLGREDYLDQPQHF. In DNA, the CDR3 is TGTGCCAGCAGTCTCGGCAGGGAGGATTATCTTGATCAGCCCCAGCATTTT.

The J gene is TRBJ1-3, the V gene TRBV9, with 7 bases identical to TRBD1. The length of the CDR3 is 16 residues. V lost 2 bases, J lost 1 base, and 6 bases stayed unmatched. CDR1 is SGDLS and CDR2 is YYNGEE in the germline V gene. In DNA form, the CDR3 reads TGTGCCAGCAGCGTGAGAGGGGGCTCATCTGGAAACACCATATATTTT. Translating it yields CASSVRGGSSGNTIYF.

This clone is labeled large. The chain joins TRBV4-2 to TRBJ2-4, with 10 bases matching TRBD2. The V and J ends lost 1 base and 3 bases, in that order; junction bases with no gene match: 12. Germline CDR1 and CDR2: LGHNA and YNFKEQ. This CDR3 has 19 residues. Here the CDR3 reads CASSQGASSGSLDKNIQYF. The CDR3 DNA follows: TGTGCCAGCAGCCAAGGAGCCTCTAGCGGGAGTTTAGACAAAAACATTCAGTACTTC.

The chain recombines TRBV28 with TRBJ2-7; D is uncertain. CDR3 length: 11 residues. Germline CDR1 is MDHEN and CDR2 is SYDVKM. The V end was cut by 2 bases, the J end by 7 bases, with 6 bases between. CDR3 sequence reads: CASSLLLEQYF. In DNA form, the CDR3 reads TGTGCCAGCAGTTTACTGCTGGAGCAGTACTTC.

V gene TRBV6-5 combines with J gene TRBJ1-3; D gene ambiguous. The germline gives CDR1 MNHEY, CDR2 SVGAGI. The V end lost 9 bases, the J end lost 2 bases, and 11 bases lay between the germline ends. This CDR3 has 13 amino acids. CDR3 residues: CASGPSAGNTIYF. The CDR3 nucleotides read TGTGCCAGTGGGCCGTCGGCTGGAAACACCATATATTTT.

This clone was observed a handful of times. The genes are TRBV7-6 and TRBJ1-2; possibly TRBD1 for D (5 bases). Germline loops: CDR1 SGHVS, CDR2 FNYEAQ. The V gene lost 3 bases and the J gene lost 8 bases, with 16 bases spanning the gap. This CDR3 is 14 amino acids long. The CDR3 bases are TGTGCCAGCAGCTTGACGCAGGGCGCCGGGGGCTACACCTTC. As protein: CASSLTQGAGGYTF. Drawing the rest from reference TRBV7-6 and TRBJ1-2, the complete variable domain is GAGVSQSPRYKVTKRGQDVALRCDPISGHVSLYWYRQALGQGPEFLTYFNYEAQQDKSGLPNDRFSAERPEGSISTLTIQRTEQRDSAMYRCASSLTQGAGGYTFGSGTRLTVV.

The table lists this clone with a few counts. The rearrangement links TRBV5-5 to TRBJ2-3, with a weak D call TRBD1 (5 bases). Germline CDR1 is SGHKS and CDR2 is YYEKEE (reference sequence). The V and J ends lost 4 bases and 2 bases respectively, with 11 bases between them. The CDR3 extends over 14 amino acids. The CDR3 sequence is CASSLPTDTDTQYF. In DNA, the CDR3 is TGTGCCAGCAGCCTTCCGACAGACACAGATACGCAGTATTTT.

The J gene is TRBJ2-3, the V gene TRBV19; 8 bases map to TRBD1. The V segment lost 5 bases and the J segment 2 bases; nucleotides outside the gene matches: 6. There are 15 residues in the CDR3. Germline CDR1 LNHDA, CDR2 SQIVND (reference sequence). The CDR3 here is CASSPTGAVTDTQYF. Here the CDR3 DNA reads TGTGCCAGTAGTCCGACAGGGGCGGTCACAGATACGCAGTATTTT.

This clone was detected only a few times. V gene TRBV7-8 combines with J gene TRBJ1-2, with a tentative D call TRBD1 (5 bases). V lost 0 bases and J 4 bases, leaving 12 bases between the germline ends. The V gene's germline CDR1 is SGHVS and CDR2 FQNEAQ. This CDR3 contains 15 residues. The CDR3 loop is CASSLAVGQGYGYTF. The CDR3 coding sequence is TGTGCCAGCAGCTTAGCGGTGGGGCAGGGCTATGGCTACACCTTC.

V and J are TRBV7-9 and TRBJ1-3; no firm D call. CDR1 is SEHNR, CDR2 FQNEAQ, per germline (reference sequence). Trimming stripped 2 bases from V and 0 bases from J, with 2 bases between. The CDR3 extends over 13 amino acids. The CDR3 DNA is TGTGCCAGCAGCTTAATCTCTGGAAACACCATATATTTT. It encodes CASSLISGNTIYF.

The chain couples TRBV4-1 to TRBJ2-1; 8 bases fit TRBD2. The CDR3 totals 16 residues. J was trimmed by 9 bases and V by 1 base; bases with no gene match: 11. In germline, CDR1 is MGHRA, CDR2 YSYEKL. The CDR3 spells CASSQALRGGPREQFF. For the CDR3, the DNA is TGCGCCAGCAGCCAAGCTCTCCGGGGGGGCCCTCGTGAGCAGTTCTTC.

The chain has TRBV7-9 and TRBJ2-2, with a weak D call TRBD2 (6 bases). CDR1 SEHNR and CDR2 FQNEAQ come from the germline V gene (reference sequence). The CDR3 has 15 residues. Trimming cost V 5 bases and J 7 bases, with 17 bases left between them. The CDR3 DNA follows: TGTGCCAGCAGCCCAGGACCCGGAGGGGTCGGGGAGCTGTTTTTT. It encodes CASSPGPGGVGELFF.

This clone has only a few counts. The chain links TRBV29-1 to TRBJ2-7; D is perhaps TRBD2 (5 bases). Germline values: CDR1 SQVTM, CDR2 ANQGSEA. The CDR3 is 14 residues long. Trimming removed 4 bases from V and 0 bases from J, with 13 bases in between. In nucleotides, the CDR3 is TGCAGCGTTGGAGGGCAGGACTTCTCCTACGAGCAGTACTTC. Amino acids: CSVGGQDFSYEQYF.

This chain joins TRBV7-8 and TRBJ2-2; TRBD1 matches 9 bases. Germline lookup yields CDR1 SGHVS and CDR2 FQNEAQ. The V and J ends lost 6 bases and 9 bases, in that order; junction bases with no gene match: 8. The CDR3 contains 14 residues. CDR3 loop: CASRPTGGHRELFF. The CDR3, as DNA: TGTGCCAGCAGGCCGACAGGGGGGCACCGGGAGCTGTTTTTT.

This clone was recorded a few times. This chain connects TRBV7-9 to TRBJ1-2; no reliable D call. This CDR3 has 14 residues. The germline V and J ends were trimmed by 5 bases and 7 bases, with 17 bases remaining between them. Germline V CDR1 and CDR2: SEHNR, FQNEAQ (reference sequence). Here the CDR3 DNA reads TGTGCCAGCAGCCCTCGGGAGGGTCGGTTTGGCTACACCTTC. This gives the protein CASSPREGRFGYTF.

The chain is built from TRBV9 and TRBJ1-1; D remains ambiguous. V was trimmed by 2 bases and J by 1 base, leaving 9 bases between them. Germline V CDR1 and CDR2: SGDLS, YYNGEE. The CDR3 spans 14 residues. CDR3 in DNA: TGTGCCAGCAGCGTGTCAGACTCGAACACTGAAGCTTTCTTT. Translating gives CASSVSDSNTEAFF.

The V gene is TRBV5-4, the J gene TRBJ2-2; 8 bases match TRBD1. Germline values: CDR1 SGHNT, CDR2 YYREEE (reference sequence). V lost 4 bases to trimming and J lost 9 bases; unmatched junction nucleotides: 5. The CDR3 totals 13 residues. The CDR3 DNA follows: TGTGCCAGCAGCCAAGGACAGGGATGGGAGCTGTTTTTT. It specifies CASSQGQGWELFF.

In this sample, this clone turned up a few times. The V gene is TRBV5-1, the J gene TRBJ2-3; possible D gene TRBD2, 5 bases. This CDR3 is built from 15 residues. The V end lost 2 bases, the J end lost 3 bases, and 13 bases lay between the germline ends. Germline V lookup: CDR1 SGHRS, CDR2 YFSETQ. The CDR3 bases are TGCGCCAGCAGCTTCCGGGATTGGTCGACAGATACGCAGTATTTT. It codes for CASSFRDWSTDTQYF. The full variable domain, in which reference TRBV5-1 and TRBJ2-3 provide the parts outside the CDR3, is KAGVTQTPRYLIKTRGQQVTLSCSPISGHRSVSWYQQTPGQGLQFLFEYFSETQRNKGNFPGRFSGRQFSNSRSEMNVSTLELGDSALYLCASSFRDWSTDTQYFGPGTRLTVL.

This clone was recorded a few times. The chain combines TRBV7-8 with TRBJ2-1; D might be TRBD1 (5 bases). The CDR3 covers 12 residues. Trimming stripped 5 bases from V and 8 bases from J, with 10 bases between. Germline CDR1 reads SGHVS; CDR2 reads FQNEAQ. This CDR3 is CASSLGPYEQFF. In DNA, the CDR3 is TGTGCCAGCAGCCTGGGGCCGTATGAGCAGTTCTTC.

This clone occurred a few times. This chain joins TRBV7-9 and TRBJ2-7, with 14 positions matching TRBD2. This CDR3 spans 18 amino acids. Germline V gene sequence: CDR1 SEHNR, CDR2 FQNEAQ (reference sequence). The trim removed 5 bases at V and 4 bases at J, leaving 13 bases unmatched. CDR3: CASSPDRGTSGGRYEQYF. Here the CDR3 DNA reads TGTGCCAGCAGCCCGGACAGGGGGACTAGCGGGGGCCGATACGAGCAGTACTTC.

This clone was found a few times. The V and J genes are TRBV29-1 and TRBJ2-2; 8 nucleotides match TRBD1. CDR3 length: 15 amino acids. The V and J ends lost 6 bases and 7 bases, in that order; junction bases with no gene match: 13. Germline V gene sequence: CDR1 SQVTM, CDR2 ANQGSEA. As DNA, the CDR3 is TGCAGCGTGTTGGCAGGGGGCGTCGTTAGCGGGGAGCTGTTTTTT. This encodes CSVLAGGVVSGELFF.

The J gene is TRBJ1-2, the V gene TRBV27; a possible D gene is TRBD1 (5 bases). Germline V gene lookup returns CDR1 MNHEY and CDR2 SMNVEV (reference sequence). Trimming removed 5 bases from V and 4 bases from J, with 20 bases in between. The CDR3 runs 16 residues. CDR3 sequence (DNA): TGTGCCAGCAGTGCATTGGGGGTCGGTCCCCCCTATGGCTACACCTTC. Protein product: CASSALGVGPPYGYTF.